This T cell receptor beta chain emerged from a study of CD4 T cells in relation to SARS-CoV-2 and coronaviruses. Study conclusions and caveats: Memory recall responses, not primary responses primed in culture, are what the assay detects.

Profiled with immunoSEQ multiplex PCR; TCRdb holds only in-frame clones, not every one. The data show tens of thousands of clones, roughly 88% seen once. As concerns this clone: Its cognate antigen is unknown.

The unexposed donors gave CD4+ T cells in about 2011-2018, prior to COVID-19. Cryopreserved PBMCs were CD4-enriched, then split into naive and memory cells. The clonotype comes from a human donor in good health. Sample: memory CD4+ T cells from PBMCs.

The CDR3 nucleotides are TGCAGCGTTGAGAGTGGGGTGAGGACAGGGCCGGGTTCTAGGGCAGATACGCAGTATTTT. Translated, it gives CSVESGVRTGPGSRADTQYF. The chain employs TRBV29-1 and TRBJ2-3, with 8 bases lining up with TRBD1. V shed 3 bases, J shed 4 bases, and the junction held 24 bases outside the gene matches. CDR1 and CDR2 from the germline V gene are SQVTM and ANQGSEA. The CDR3 sequence is 20 residues long.